This entry describes one T cell receptor (beta chain). This clonotype was picked up many times. Its antigen is not yet known. Base qualities are missing; no much larger clone stands one base away. The entry originates in a study of T cells in Graves' hyperthyroidism and ophthalmopathy (dated by TCRdb to the late 2010s). General notes on the study: Peripheral blood samples were taken at the time of initial diagnosis, prior to any treatment. In more than 5 Graves' hyperthyroidism patients, the study also compared T-cell repertoires from thyroid tissue with T-cell repertoires from blood. Prospective prediction of ophthalmopathy was tested in an independent validation cohort of 18 to 20 hyperthyroidism patients and some 17 patients who later progressed to ophthalmopathy. After blood sampling, hyperthyroidism patients were treated with methimazole at a starting dose of 30 mg daily, and ophthalmopathy patients were treated with high-dose intravenous methylprednisolone. A discovery cohort of about 100 patients, 43 with Graves' ophthalmopathy and about 58 with stable Graves' hyperthyroidism, was used to find distinguishing TCR V-J signatures. For training and testing, the 100 or so patients in the discovery cohort were randomly divided in a 7:3 ratio. According to the paper, TCR Vbeta CDR3 sequencing was carried out on more than 120 peripheral blood samples, which came from under 50 ophthalmopathy, some 73 hyperthyroidism and roughly 17 progressor patients. On the study overall, not on this receptor specifically: A 13 V-J signature model separated ophthalmopathy from stable hyperthyroidism, with approximately 86% sensitivity and around 84% specificity in cross-validation and 80%/75% in testing. Most expanded thyroid clonotypes (frequency above 0.001) were also detected in blood, suggesting blood repertoires may reflect thyroid immune responses. Sample size was not statistically predetermined, and blinding of investigators to group allocation was not performed. In validation, the model predicted progression to ophthalmopathy a median of around six months before onset, with about 70% sensitivity and 72.22% specificity.

The germline V gene gives CDR1 as MDHEN and CDR2 as SYDVKM. Between the V and J ends, shortened by 5 bases and 4 bases respectively, the junction contains 20 bases. The CDR3 runs 16 amino acids, cysteine and phenylalanine included. Of all the DNA, just the CDR3 is kept, 48 bases in frame from base 1. Stable Graves' hyperthyroidism was defined as no progression to ophthalmopathy during 18 months of follow-up. Hyperthyroidism patients were newly diagnosed, had a disease duration of under 2 months, and were aged 18 to 65 years. Patients with uncontrolled infections, other autoimmune diseases, pregnancy or lactation were excluded. Clinical symptoms, serum thyroxine and TRAb, thyroid ultrasound, and orbital computed tomography formed the basis for the diagnoses. PBMCs were separated from roughly 10 ml of fresh peripheral blood using Ficoll-Paque density gradient centrifugation. Total RNA was extracted using Trizol reagent, and RNA quality was assessed on an Agilent 2100 Bioanalyzer.

TCR beta CDR3 regions were amplified from RNA transcripts. A first-round RT-PCR of the TCR CDR3 used the HTBI primer set with the Qiagen OneStep RT-PCR kit. The libraries were constructed in a second round of multiplex PCR and then size-selected and purified. Paired-end sequencing of the libraries was performed with 100 bp reads on an Illumina HiSeq2000. The original pipeline was this. SOAPnuke was used to process the raw data, removing reads that contained adapters or uncalled bases, had a mean Phred below 15, or lacked an exact match to the constant primer or identifier. High-quality paired reads were merged with COPE v1.2.5, and unique nucleotide sequences were defined as clonotypes. Clonotypes were aligned to IMGT TRBV, TRBD and TRBJ reference segments using MiTCR v1.1. Analysis was restricted to V-J combinations with a frequency above 0.0001, which covered roughly 99% of repertoires. A TCS score was defined as the ratio between F50 (clonal expansion) and ExV (chaos), using BLOSUM62-based TCRdist between CDR3 peptides within each V-J. Welch's t-statistics and random forest reduced several hundred V-J features to 13, which were used in a naive Bayes classifier (R e1071). TCRdb reprocessed the public reads (quality trimming at Q25 with fastp, clone calling with MiXCR) and kept in-frame beta chains. Each CDR3 protein appears once, grouped with its most common genes and DNA. It is TCRdb's table, rather than the study itself, that gives the V and J calls and clone size. The sample records about 570,000 distinct CDR3 sequences, less than 15% of which are singletons. The biggest ten clones account for approximately 15% of the sample.

This receptor was identified in a middle-aged woman with Graves' hyperthyroidism. Sample: blood. The V and J genes are TRBV28 and TRBJ2-5; the D gene is perhaps TRBD1 or TRBD2, each of them matching over 5 bases. The DNA is TGTGCCAGCAGTCTACGAGGGGCTACAGCGGCAGAGACCCAGTACTTC. This yields the protein CASSLRGATAAETQYF.